The 21 T cell receptor beta chains below were found in one sample sequenced in a study of cytomegalovirus exposure and HLA in healthy donors. Both 60 Vbeta primers and 13 Jbeta primers went into the PCR. TCRdb's table, derived via immunoSEQ multiplex PCR, lists solely in-frame clones and lacks some. The top ten clones hold 0.57% of a sample with roughly 93,000 clones, just over 75% of them seen once. What was sequenced was PBMCs. These receptor sequences come from a man younger than 45 in good health and CMV-seronegative.

This chain links TRBV7-3 with TRBJ1-1, with D maybe TRBD1 (5 bases). The CDR3 contains 13 residues. Germline loops: CDR1 SGHTA, CDR2 FQGTGA. V was shortened by 5 bases and J by 5 bases, with 12 bases between the two germline ends. The CDR3 spells CASSVSSGTEAFF. CDR3 nucleotide sequence: TGTGCCAGCAGCGTTTCCTCAGGGACTGAAGCTTTCTTT.

This chain joins TRBV28 and TRBJ2-1; D not resolved. The ends were cut back, 5 bases at V and 7 bases at J, with 9 bases in the middle. In germline, CDR1 is MDHEN, CDR2 SYDVKM. The CDR3 is 12 residues long. In nucleotides, the CDR3 is TGTGCCAGCAGTCCCCTCTATAATGAGCAGTTCTTC. Its protein is CASSPLYNEQFF.

J is TRBJ1-5 and V is TRBV28; D is undetermined. The CDR3 contains 13 residues. The V end was cut by 3 bases, the J end by 2 bases, with 5 bases between. The germline V gene encodes CDR1 MDHEN and CDR2 SYDVKM. CDR3 loop: CASSFVGNQPQHF. The CDR3 region has the DNA TGTGCCAGCAGTTTCGTCGGCAATCAGCCCCAGCATTTT. Variable domain in full (rest from reference TRBV28 and TRBJ1-5): DVKVTQSSRYLVKRTGEKVFLECVQDMDHENMFWYRQDPGLGLRLIYFSYDVKMKEKGDIPEGYSVSREKKERFSLILESASTNQTSMYLCASSFVGNQPQHFGDGTRLSIL.

This chain joins TRBV19 and TRBJ2-1, with 12 bases fitting TRBD2. After removal of 0 bases from V and 1 base from J, the junction contained 1 base not matched to a gene. The CDR3 loop spans 17 amino acids. Germline V gene sequence: CDR1 LNHDA, CDR2 SQIVND (reference sequence). CDR3 nucleotide sequence: TGTGCCAGTAGTATAGATCTAGCGGGAGGGTCCTACAATGAGCAGTTCTTC. Translating gives CASSIDLAGGSYNEQFF.

The chain combines TRBV7-9 with TRBJ1-1, with a possible D match to TRBD1 (5 bases). The CDR3 loop spans 16 amino acids. V gave up 5 bases and J gave up 1 base, with 17 bases separating them. Germline V gene sequence: CDR1 SEHNR, CDR2 FQNEAQ (reference sequence). CDR3 protein: CASSPGGLESNTEAFF. As DNA, the CDR3 is TGTGCCAGCAGCCCGGGGGGACTGGAGTCGAACACTGAAGCTTTCTTT.

V usage is TRBV9 and J usage is TRBJ2-5, with TRBD1 matching over 9 bases. The CDR3 has 16 amino acids. V trimming: 5 bases; J trimming: 5 bases; junction bases outside the gene matches: 13. The germline V gene has CDR1 SGDLS and CDR2 YYNGEE. Here the CDR3 DNA reads TGTGCCAGCAGTCAAGACAACAGGGGGCTAAGGGAGACCCAGTACTTC. Its translation is CASSQDNRGLRETQYF.

The chain employs TRBV6-1 and TRBJ2-2; TRBD2 agrees at 8 bases. CDR1 MNHNS and CDR2 SASEGT come from the germline V gene. CDR3 size: 18 residues. The trim removed 2 bases at V and 0 bases at J, leaving 8 bases unmatched. This CDR3 is CASSERLLAGSNTGELFF. The CDR3 DNA reads as TGTGCCAGCAGTGAAAGGCTCCTAGCGGGCTCGAACACCGGGGAGCTGTTTTTT.

V gene TRBV9 combines with J gene TRBJ1-3; 9 nucleotides line up with TRBD1. V trimming: 4 bases; J trimming: 0 bases; junction bases outside the gene matches: 5. From germline, CDR1 is SGDLS and CDR2 YYNGEE. CDR3 length: 16 amino acids. The CDR3 reads CASSHNRGHSGNTIYF. The CDR3 nucleotides are TGTGCCAGCAGCCACAACAGGGGGCACTCTGGAAACACCATATATTTT.

This chain links TRBV18 with TRBJ1-1, with a tentative D call TRBD1 (5 bases). Deletions cut 6 bases from V and 1 base from J, with 9 bases between. CDR1 is KGHSH, CDR2 LQKENI, per germline. The CDR3 is 13 residues long. This CDR3 reads CASSEQANTEAFF. The DNA of the CDR3 is TGTGCCAGCTCCGAACAGGCGAACACTGAAGCTTTCTTT.

V and J are TRBV9 and TRBJ2-3; D unclear. Looked up from germline, CDR1 is SGDLS and CDR2 is YYNGEE. The CDR3 extends over 15 amino acids. Trimming took off 4 bases at V and 4 bases at J, with 16 bases between the two ends. CDR3 bases: TGTGCCAGCAGCCCAAAGCAGGTATCTTCAGATACGCAGTATTTT. This gives the protein CASSPKQVSSDTQYF.

The J gene is TRBJ1-2, the V gene TRBV5-4; 9 nucleotides align to TRBD1. The germline CDR1 and CDR2 sequences are SGHNT and YYREEE (reference sequence). The CDR3 covers 14 residues. J gave up 7 bases and V 2 bases, and 6 bases lay outside the gene matches. CDR3 sequence: CASSFPDRGCGYTF. The CDR3 DNA follows: TGTGCCAGCAGCTTTCCCGACAGGGGGTGTGGCTACACCTTC.

The chain couples TRBV19 to TRBJ1-2; 7 bases fit TRBD1. CDR3 length equals 13 residues. V lost 6 bases, J lost 4 bases, and 5 bases stayed unmatched. Per the germline V gene, CDR1 is LNHDA and CDR2 is SQIVND (reference sequence). The CDR3 DNA sequence: TGTGCCAGTAGCCCTGGACAGGCCTATGGCTACACCTTC. Residues: CASSPGQAYGYTF.

The chain employs TRBV6-5 and TRBJ1-2; D ambiguous. V lost 6 bases to trimming and J lost 1 base, with 15 bases between them. CDR3 length equals 15 residues. Germline values: CDR1 MNHEY, CDR2 SVGAGI. The chain's CDR3 is CASRTDGELNYGYTF. As DNA, the CDR3 is TGTGCCAGCAGAACAGACGGCGAACTTAACTATGGCTACACCTTC.

This clone came up a few times. The V and J genes are TRBV4-1 and TRBJ1-4; 7 nucleotides agree with TRBD1. Germline lookup yields CDR1 MGHRA and CDR2 YSYEKL. CDR3 size: 16 residues. J was trimmed by 4 bases and V by 1 base; bases with no gene match: 6. Here the CDR3 reads CASSQGGQRYNEKLFF. The CDR3 DNA follows: TGCGCCAGCAGCCAAGGGGGACAGAGGTATAATGAAAAACTGTTTTTT.

The V and J genes are TRBV6-6 and TRBJ1-3; D not certain. From germline, CDR1 is MNHNY and CDR2 SVGAGI (reference sequence). This CDR3 is built from 12 residues. The V end was cut by 7 bases, the J end by 4 bases, with 8 bases between. The CDR3: CASKNRGNTIYF. In DNA, the CDR3 is TGTGCCAGCAAAAATCGGGGAAACACCATATATTTT.

This chain links TRBV7-6 with TRBJ2-3, with 14 bases aligning to TRBD2. V lost 1 base to trimming and J lost 3 bases; unmatched junction nucleotides: 0. Per the germline V gene, CDR1 is SGHVS and CDR2 is FNYEAQ. This CDR3 is built from 16 residues. The CDR3 protein is CASSLGTSGRTDTQYF. The CDR3 DNA reads as TGTGCCAGCAGCTTAGGGACTAGCGGGAGGACAGATACGCAGTATTTT. Looking up the rest from reference TRBV7-6 and TRBJ2-3 gives the full variable domain: GAGVSQSPRYKVTKRGQDVALRCDPISGHVSLYWYRQALGQGPEFLTYFNYEAQQDKSGLPNDRFSAERPEGSISTLTIQRTEQRDSAMYRCASSLGTSGRTDTQYFGPGTRLTVL.

The V and J genes are TRBV19 and TRBJ1-5, with D hard to call. Germline CDR1 is LNHDA and CDR2 is SQIVND (reference sequence). The V gene lost 8 bases and the J gene lost 2 bases, with 16 bases spanning the gap. This CDR3 spans 15 amino acids. CDR3: CASREEAFGNQPQHF. The CDR3 bases are TGTGCCAGTCGAGAGGAGGCGTTCGGCAATCAGCCCCAGCATTTT.

The gene calls are TRBV5-1 and TRBJ1-2, with no clear D. The CDR3 has 14 residues. Trimming cost V 0 bases and J 7 bases, with 13 bases left between them. Germline V gives CDR1 SGHRS, CDR2 YFSETQ. CDR3 sequence: CASSLGPSEAGYTF. Here the CDR3 DNA reads TGCGCCAGCAGCTTGGGTCCTTCCGAAGCTGGCTACACCTTC.

The V gene is TRBV11-3, the J gene TRBJ2-5; 9 bases line up with TRBD1. The germline V gene encodes CDR1 SGHNT and CDR2 YENEEA. Unmatched junction bases numbered 2, after V lost 5 bases and J lost 1 base. CDR3 length equals 14 residues. DNA of the CDR3: TGTGCCAGCAGCCCGACAGGGGGCCAAGAGACCCAGTACTTC. It translates to CASSPTGGQETQYF.

DNA for the CDR3: TGTGCCACCAGCAGACAGGGGGCAAAGTTATTCCGCAATCAGCCCCAGCATTTT. Translated: CATSRQGAKLFRNQPQHF. The rearrangement uses TRBV15 and TRBJ1-5; 8 bases line up with TRBD1. The germline gives CDR1 LNHNV, CDR2 YYDKDF (reference sequence). This CDR3 has 18 residues. V lost 2 bases, J lost 2 bases, and 11 bases stayed unmatched.

This clone was counted a few times. This chain connects TRBV6-6 to TRBJ2-2; possible D gene TRBD2, 5 bases. This CDR3 is 14 amino acids long. Germline CDR1 and CDR2: MNHNY and SVGAGI (reference sequence). With 7 bases removed from V and 5 bases from J, the gap between germline ends came to 14 bases. In DNA, the CDR3 is TGTGCCAGCACCAACACAGCGGTAACCGGGGAGCTGTTTTTT. Translating gives CASTNTAVTGELFF.